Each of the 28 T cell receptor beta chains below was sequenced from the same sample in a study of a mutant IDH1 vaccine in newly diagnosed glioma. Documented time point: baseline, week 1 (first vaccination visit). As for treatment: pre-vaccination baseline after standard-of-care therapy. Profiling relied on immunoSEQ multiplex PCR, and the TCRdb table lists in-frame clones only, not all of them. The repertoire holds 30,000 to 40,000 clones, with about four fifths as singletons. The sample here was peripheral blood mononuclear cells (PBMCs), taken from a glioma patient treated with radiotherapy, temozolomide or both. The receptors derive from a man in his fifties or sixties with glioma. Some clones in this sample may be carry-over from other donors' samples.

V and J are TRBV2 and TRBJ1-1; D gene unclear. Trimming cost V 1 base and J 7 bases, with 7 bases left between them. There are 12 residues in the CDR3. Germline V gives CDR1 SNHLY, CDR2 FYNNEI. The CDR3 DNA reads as TGTGCCAGCAGTGAAGGGCGAAATGAAGCTTTCTTT. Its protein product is CASSEGRNEAFF.

The CDR3 DNA sequence: TGTGCCAGCAGCTTGACAGATGTCGCGTTTAATGAAAAACTGTTTTTT. This codes for CASSLTDVAFNEKLFF. The J gene is TRBJ1-4, the V gene TRBV5-6, with D unclear. CDR1 and CDR2 from the germline V gene are SGHDT and YYEEEE. The CDR3 covers 16 residues. Trimming stripped 1 base from V and 4 bases from J, with 14 bases between.

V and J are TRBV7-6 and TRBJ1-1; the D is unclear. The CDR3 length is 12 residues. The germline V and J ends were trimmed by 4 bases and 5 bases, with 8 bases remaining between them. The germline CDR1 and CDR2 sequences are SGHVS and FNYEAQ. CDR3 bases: TGTGCCAGCAGCTCAGGCTTGACTGAAGCTTTCTTT. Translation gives CASSSGLTEAFF.

The CDR3 region is CASSTSGSSEQFF. CDR3 sequence (DNA): TGTGCCAGCAGTACTAGCGGGAGTAGTGAGCAGTTCTTC. This chain joins TRBV6-4 and TRBJ2-1; 11 bases are shared with TRBD2. V gave up 5 bases and J gave up 9 bases; unmatched junction bases: 3. The CDR3 contains 13 residues. Germline V gene data show CDR1 as MRHNA and CDR2 as SNTAGT.

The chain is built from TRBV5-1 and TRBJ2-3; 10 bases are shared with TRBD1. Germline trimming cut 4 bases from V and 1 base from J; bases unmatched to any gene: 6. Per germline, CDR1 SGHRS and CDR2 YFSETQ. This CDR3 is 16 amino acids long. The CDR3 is CASSATGTGGTDTQYF. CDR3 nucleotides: TGCGCCAGCAGCGCAACCGGGACAGGGGGCACAGATACGCAGTATTTT.

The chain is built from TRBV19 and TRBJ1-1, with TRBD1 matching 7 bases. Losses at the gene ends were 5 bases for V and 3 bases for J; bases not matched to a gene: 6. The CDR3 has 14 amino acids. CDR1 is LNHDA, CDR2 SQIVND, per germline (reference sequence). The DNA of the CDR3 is TGTGCCAGTAGTGTCGTCAGGGGGTACACTGAAGCTTTCTTT. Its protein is CASSVVRGYTEAFF.

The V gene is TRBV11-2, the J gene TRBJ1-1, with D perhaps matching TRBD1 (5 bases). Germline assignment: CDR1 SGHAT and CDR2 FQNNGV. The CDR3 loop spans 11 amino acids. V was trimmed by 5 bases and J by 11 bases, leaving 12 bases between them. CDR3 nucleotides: TGTGCCAGCAGCCTGGGGGAGGGGGCTTTCTTT. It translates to CASSLGEGAFF.

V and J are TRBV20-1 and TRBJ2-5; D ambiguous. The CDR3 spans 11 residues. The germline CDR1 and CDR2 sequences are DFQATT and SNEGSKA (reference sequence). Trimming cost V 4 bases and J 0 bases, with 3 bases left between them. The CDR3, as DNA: TGCAGTGCTAACTACCAAGAGACCCAGTACTTC. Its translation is CSANYQETQYF.

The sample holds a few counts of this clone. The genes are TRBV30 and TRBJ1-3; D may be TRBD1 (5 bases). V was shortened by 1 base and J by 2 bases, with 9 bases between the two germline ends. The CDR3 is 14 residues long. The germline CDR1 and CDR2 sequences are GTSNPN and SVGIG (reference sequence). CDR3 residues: CAWSGIQAGNTIYF. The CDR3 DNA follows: TGTGCCTGGAGTGGGATACAGGCTGGAAACACCATATATTTT.

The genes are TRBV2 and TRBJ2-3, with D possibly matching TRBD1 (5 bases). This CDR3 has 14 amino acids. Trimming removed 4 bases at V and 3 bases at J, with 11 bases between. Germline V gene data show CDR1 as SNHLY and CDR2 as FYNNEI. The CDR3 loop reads CASSAQGRTDTQYF. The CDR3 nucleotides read TGTGCCAGCAGTGCTCAGGGAAGGACAGATACGCAGTATTTT.

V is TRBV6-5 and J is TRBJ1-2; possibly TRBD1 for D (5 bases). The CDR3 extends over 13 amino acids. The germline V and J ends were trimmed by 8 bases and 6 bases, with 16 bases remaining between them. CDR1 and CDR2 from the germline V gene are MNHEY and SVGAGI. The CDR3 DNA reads TGTGCCAGCTCTCCAGCGGGACGCAATGGCTACACCTTC. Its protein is CASSPAGRNGYTF.

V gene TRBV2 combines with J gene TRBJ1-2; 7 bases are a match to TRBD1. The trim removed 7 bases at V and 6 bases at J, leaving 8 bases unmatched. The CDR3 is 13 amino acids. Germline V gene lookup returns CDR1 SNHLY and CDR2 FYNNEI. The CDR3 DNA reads TGTGCCAGCATACCAGACAGGGACAATGGCTACACCTTC. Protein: CASIPDRDNGYTF.

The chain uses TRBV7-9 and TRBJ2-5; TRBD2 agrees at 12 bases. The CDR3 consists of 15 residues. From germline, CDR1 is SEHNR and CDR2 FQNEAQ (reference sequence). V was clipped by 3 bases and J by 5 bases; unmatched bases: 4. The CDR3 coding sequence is TGTGCCAGCAGCTTGACTAGCGGGAGCGGCGAGACCCAGTACTTC. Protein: CASSLTSGSGETQYF. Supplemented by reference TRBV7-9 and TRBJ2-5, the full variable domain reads DTGVSQNPRHKITKRGQNVTFRCDPISEHNRLYWYRQTLGQGPEFLTYFQNEAQLEKSRLLSDRFSAERPKGSFSTLEIQRTEQGDSAMYLCASSLTSGSGETQYFGPGTRLLVL.

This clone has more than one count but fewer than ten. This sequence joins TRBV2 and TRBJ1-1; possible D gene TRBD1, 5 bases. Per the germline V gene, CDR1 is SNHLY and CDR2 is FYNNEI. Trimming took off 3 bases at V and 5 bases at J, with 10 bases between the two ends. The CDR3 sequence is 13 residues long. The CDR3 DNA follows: TGTGCCAGCAGTGATGAGGGGAGGACTGAAGCTTTCTTT. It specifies CASSDEGRTEAFF. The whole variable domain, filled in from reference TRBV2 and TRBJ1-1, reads EPEVTQTPSHQVTQMGQEVILRCVPISNHLYFYWYRQILGQKVEFLVSFYNNEISEKSEIFDDQFSVERPDGSNFTLKIRSTKLEDSAMYFCASSDEGRTEAFFGQGTRLTVV.

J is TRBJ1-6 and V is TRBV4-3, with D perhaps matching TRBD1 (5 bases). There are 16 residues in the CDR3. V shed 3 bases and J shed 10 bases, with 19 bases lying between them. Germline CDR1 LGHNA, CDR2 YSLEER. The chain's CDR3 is CASSQGRRGVYSPLHF. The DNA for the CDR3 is TGCGCCAGCAGCCAGGGTCGGAGGGGCGTCTACTCACCCCTCCACTTT.

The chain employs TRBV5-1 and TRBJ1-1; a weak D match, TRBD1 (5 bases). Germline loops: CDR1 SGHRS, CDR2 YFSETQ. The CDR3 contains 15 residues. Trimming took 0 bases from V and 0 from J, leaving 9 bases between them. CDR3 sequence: CASSLAGGMNTEAFF. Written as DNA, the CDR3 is TGCGCCAGCAGCTTGGCCGGGGGGATGAACACTGAAGCTTTCTTT.

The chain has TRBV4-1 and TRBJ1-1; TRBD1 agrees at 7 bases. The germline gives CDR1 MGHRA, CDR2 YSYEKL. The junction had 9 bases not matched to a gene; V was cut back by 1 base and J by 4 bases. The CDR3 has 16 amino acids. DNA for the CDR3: TGCGCCAGCAGCCAAGGGGACAGTTACGGGATCACTGAAGCTTTCTTT. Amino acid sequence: CASSQGDSYGITEAFF.

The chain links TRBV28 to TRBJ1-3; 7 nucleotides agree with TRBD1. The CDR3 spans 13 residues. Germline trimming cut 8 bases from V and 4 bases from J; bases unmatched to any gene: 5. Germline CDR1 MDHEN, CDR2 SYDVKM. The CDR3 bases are TGTGCCAGCCTACAGGGGCAGGGAAACACCATATATTTT. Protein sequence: CASLQGQGNTIYF.

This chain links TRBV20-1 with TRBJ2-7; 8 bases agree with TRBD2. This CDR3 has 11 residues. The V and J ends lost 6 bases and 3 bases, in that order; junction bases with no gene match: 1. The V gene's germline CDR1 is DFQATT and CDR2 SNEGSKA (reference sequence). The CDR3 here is CSATSGYEQYF. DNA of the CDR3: TGCAGTGCAACTAGCGGCTACGAGCAGTACTTC.

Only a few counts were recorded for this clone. CDR3 loop: CASSLNPTRASNQPQHF. For the CDR3, the DNA is TGTGCCAGCAGCTTGAATCCGACTCGGGCTAGCAATCAGCCCCAGCATTTT. The V gene is TRBV5-4, the J gene TRBJ1-5; D is ambiguous. Germline assignment: CDR1 SGHNT and CDR2 YYREEE (reference sequence). V shed 1 base and J shed 0 bases, with 14 bases lying between them. The CDR3 is 17 amino acids.

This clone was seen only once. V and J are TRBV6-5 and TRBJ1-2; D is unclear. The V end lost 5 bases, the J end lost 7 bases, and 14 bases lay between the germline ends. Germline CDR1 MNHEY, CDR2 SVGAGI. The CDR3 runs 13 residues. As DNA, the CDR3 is TGTGCCAGCAGTACCCCAGGAGGAGGTGGCTACACCTTC. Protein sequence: CASSTPGGGGYTF.

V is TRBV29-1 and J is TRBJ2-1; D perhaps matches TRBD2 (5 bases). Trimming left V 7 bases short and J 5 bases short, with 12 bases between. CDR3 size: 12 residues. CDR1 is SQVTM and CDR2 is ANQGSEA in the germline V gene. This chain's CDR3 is CSGAGDDNEQFF. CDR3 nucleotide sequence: TGCAGCGGGGCCGGGGATGACAATGAGCAGTTCTTC.

The CDR3 DNA follows: TGCGCCAGCACGCAGGGCCCCAGCTCCTACGAGCAGTACTTC. Translating it yields CASTQGPSSYEQYF. The chain employs TRBV5-1 and TRBJ2-7; perhaps TRBD1 as D (5 bases). The germline CDR1 and CDR2 sequences are SGHRS and YFSETQ. The CDR3 loop spans 14 amino acids. V was shortened by 6 bases and J by 0 bases, with 13 bases between the two germline ends.

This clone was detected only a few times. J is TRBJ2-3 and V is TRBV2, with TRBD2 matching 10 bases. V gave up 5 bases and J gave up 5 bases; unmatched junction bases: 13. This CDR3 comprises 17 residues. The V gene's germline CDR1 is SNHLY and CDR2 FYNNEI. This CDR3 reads CASSPRGLAGVGDTQYF. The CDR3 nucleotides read TGTGCCAGCAGTCCAAGGGGCCTAGCGGGAGTGGGAGATACGCAGTATTTT.

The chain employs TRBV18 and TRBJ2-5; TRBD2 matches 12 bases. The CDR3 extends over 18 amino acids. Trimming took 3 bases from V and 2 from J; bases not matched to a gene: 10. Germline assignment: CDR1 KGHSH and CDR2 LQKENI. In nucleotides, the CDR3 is TGTGCCAGCTCACCCGATTCGCGACTAGCGGGGGAGCAAGAGACCCAGTACTTC. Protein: CASSPDSRLAGEQETQYF.

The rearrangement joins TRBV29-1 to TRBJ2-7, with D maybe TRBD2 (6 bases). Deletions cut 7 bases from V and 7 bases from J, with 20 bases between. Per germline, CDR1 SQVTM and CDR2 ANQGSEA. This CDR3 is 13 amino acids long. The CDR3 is CSAGLSTYDEQYF. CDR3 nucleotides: TGCAGCGCGGGACTGAGTACCTACGATGAGCAGTACTTC.

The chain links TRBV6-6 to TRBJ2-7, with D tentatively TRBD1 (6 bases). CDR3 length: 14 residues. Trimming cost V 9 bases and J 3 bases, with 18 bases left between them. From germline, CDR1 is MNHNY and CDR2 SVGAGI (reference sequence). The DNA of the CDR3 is TGTGCCAGTTCCGGAGGACAGAACGACTACGAGCAGTACTTC. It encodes CASSGGQNDYEQYF.

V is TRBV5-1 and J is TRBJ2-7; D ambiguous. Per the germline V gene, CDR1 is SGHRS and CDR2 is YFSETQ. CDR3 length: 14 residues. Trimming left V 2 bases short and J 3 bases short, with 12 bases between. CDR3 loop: CASSFEDGIYEQYF. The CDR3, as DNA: TGCGCCAGCAGCTTTGAGGACGGCATCTACGAGCAGTACTTC.